The 31 T cell receptor beta chains in this list originate from one sample, sequenced in a study of T-cell reconstitution after alpha-beta-depleted transplantation in children (dated by TCRdb to 2015 to 2016). The treatment or condition label corresponds to: allogeneic hematopoietic cell transplantation with graft depleted of TCRalphabeta T cells and CD19 B cells. Libraries were constructed by PCR. The data were produced on an Illumina HiSeq 2500. TCR libraries were prepared with molecular barcoding, using unique molecular identifiers to normalize TCRbeta repertoire quantification. TCRdb handled the public reads itself, with Q25 trimming in fastp and clone calling in MiXCR, and kept productive beta chains. Every distinct CDR3 protein forms one entry, paired with its most common genes and DNA. The sample records about 200,000 distinct CDR3 sequences, approximately 7% of which are singletons. 5.5% to 6.5% of the sample is in the top ten clones.

Material: PBMCs, obtained before TCRalphabeta/CD19-depleted stem cell transplant. Receptors were obtained from a boy younger than 10 with acute lymphoblastic leukemia, due to receive a stem cell transplant.

This clonotype was counted at least ten times. The CDR3 nucleotides read TGTGCCAGCAGCCCCAGGGAGAATGAGCAGTTCTTC. Residues: CASSPRENEQFF. The chain joins TRBV9 to TRBJ2-1; D is tentatively TRBD1 or TRBD2 (5 bases each). Germline CDR1 is SGDLS and CDR2 is YYNGEE. The CDR3 consists of 12 residues. V was cut by 4 bases and J by 7 bases, with 9 bases left in between. Together with reference TRBV9 and TRBJ2-1, the CDR3 gives the full variable domain: DSGVTQTPKHLITATGQRVTLRCSPRSGDLSVYWYQQSLDQGLQFLIQYYNGEERAKGNILERFSAQQFPDLHSELNLSSLELGDSALYFCASSPRENEQFFGPGTRLTVL.

This clonotype was found a few times. The chain carries TRBV12-5 and TRBJ2-1; weak D call: TRBD2 (5 bases). Per germline, CDR1 LGHNT and CDR2 FRNRAP. The CDR3 runs 12 residues. Between the trimmed V and J ends, which lost 6 bases and 6 bases, there was a span of 9 bases. Here the CDR3 reads CASGSAGNEQFF. The CDR3 coding sequence is TGTGCTAGTGGGTCCGCGGGCAATGAGCAGTTCTTC.

The chain's CDR3 is CASTRGADSPLHF. The CDR3 DNA reads TGTGCCAGCACTCGAGGCGCCGATTCACCCCTCCACTTT. This chain links TRBV28 with TRBJ1-6; D unresolved. This CDR3 is built from 13 residues. Germline V gives CDR1 MDHEN, CDR2 SYDVKM. With 7 bases removed from V and 8 bases from J, the gap between germline ends came to 12 bases.

This clonotype appeared many times. The rearrangement joins TRBV12-5 to TRBJ2-7; possible D gene TRBD2, 5 bases. The CDR3 covers 16 residues. V was cut by 6 bases and J by 4 bases, with 22 bases left in between. Germline CDR1 LGHNT, CDR2 FRNRAP. In DNA form, the CDR3 reads TGTGCTAGTGGAAAACCAGGTACCTCCGGGGTGTACGAGCAGTACTTC. Its translation: CASGKPGTSGVYEQYF.

This chain uses TRBV20-1 with TRBJ1-5; tentative D call: TRBD1 (5 bases). This CDR3 comprises 16 residues. CDR1 is DFQATT, CDR2 SNEGSKA, per germline (reference sequence). V was shortened by 3 bases and J by 0 bases, with 15 bases between the two germline ends. Here the CDR3 reads CSASVSGGSSNQPQHF. In DNA, the CDR3 is TGCAGTGCTAGCGTTAGTGGGGGTTCTAGCAATCAGCCCCAGCATTTT.

The V and J genes are TRBV2 and TRBJ1-5, with TRBD1 matching 7 bases. This CDR3 has 14 residues. CDR1 is SNHLY, CDR2 FYNNEI, per germline. V lost 5 bases and J lost 4; bases outside the gene matches: 5. In nucleotides, the CDR3 is TGTGCCAGCAGTTCCGGGACAGATAATCAGCCCCAGCATTTT. Translated, it gives CASSSGTDNQPQHF.

This clonotype was observed many times. The chain has TRBV28 and TRBJ1-5; a possible D gene is TRBD1 (6 bases). V gave up 6 bases and J gave up 5 bases, with 11 bases separating them. Germline loops: CDR1 MDHEN, CDR2 SYDVKM. The CDR3 has 13 residues. In DNA, the CDR3 is TGTGCCAGCAGAGGGGGATCAGATCAGCCCCAGCATTTT. This sequence encodes CASRGGSDQPQHF.

This clonotype was counted a few times. The rearrangement links TRBV19 to TRBJ2-7; 7 bases fit TRBD1. Germline CDR1 LNHDA, CDR2 SQIVND (reference sequence). The V and J ends lost 4 bases and 3 bases, in that order; junction bases with no gene match: 6. The CDR3 sequence is 14 residues long. CDR3 protein: CASSNTGDLYEQYF. The DNA for the CDR3 is TGTGCCAGTAGTAACACAGGGGACCTCTACGAGCAGTACTTC.

This clonotype was picked up many times. The V call is TRBV29-1, the J call TRBJ1-2; a possible D gene is TRBD1 (6 bases). This CDR3 has 11 residues. Deletions cut 1 base from V and 7 bases from J, with 7 bases between. Germline V gene sequence: CDR1 SQVTM, CDR2 ANQGSEA. This CDR3 is CSVEAGVGYTF. DNA of the CDR3: TGCAGCGTTGAAGCAGGGGTTGGCTACACCTTC. Variable domain in full (rest from reference TRBV29-1 and TRBJ1-2): SAVISQKPSRDICQRGTSLTIQCQVDSQVTMMFWYRQQPGQSLTLIATANQGSEATYESGFVIDKFPISRPNLTFSTLTVSNMSPEDSSIYLCSVEAGVGYTFGSGTRLTVV.

This clonotype occurred many times. The genes are TRBV20-1 and TRBJ2-5; D gene ambiguous. The CDR3 runs to 13 residues. Germline values: CDR1 DFQATT, CDR2 SNEGSKA (reference sequence). Trimming stripped 1 base from V and 3 bases from J, with 9 bases between. The CDR3 loop reads CSARGGTEETQYF. The CDR3 nucleotides are TGCAGTGCTAGAGGAGGCACAGAAGAGACCCAGTACTTC.

This chain links TRBV7-2 with TRBJ2-6, with no clear D. This CDR3 is 14 amino acids long. Trimming stripped 3 bases from V and 2 bases from J, with 5 bases between. Germline CDR1 SGHTA, CDR2 FQGNSA. The CDR3 reads CASSFTPGANVLTF. CDR3 nucleotides: TGTGCCAGCAGCTTCACGCCTGGGGCCAACGTCCTGACTTTC.

This clonotype was seen at least ten times. The chain recombines TRBV20-1 with TRBJ2-1, with D perhaps TRBD2 (6 bases). This CDR3 contains 16 residues. Germline V gives CDR1 DFQATT, CDR2 SNEGSKA (reference sequence). The V end lost 2 bases, the J end lost 6 bases, and 20 bases lay between the germline ends. CDR3 nucleotide sequence: TGCAGTGCTAGATCCCCGGTTCTAGCGTTACTCAATGAGCAGTTCTTC. This sequence encodes CSARSPVLALLNEQFF.

The chain is built from TRBV7-8 and TRBJ1-5, with D possibly being TRBD1 (6 bases). The V and J ends lost 5 bases and 1 base respectively, with 12 bases between them. From germline, CDR1 is SGHVS and CDR2 FQNEAQ. The CDR3 contains 15 residues. The CDR3 nucleotides read TGTGCCAGCAGCGGGGGCACAGAGAGCAATCAGCCCCAGCATTTT. Encoded protein: CASSGGTESNQPQHF.

This chain connects TRBV14 to TRBJ2-1, with D perhaps matching TRBD2 (5 bases). Germline assignment: CDR1 SGHDN and CDR2 FVKESK. V was cut by 1 base and J by 8 bases, with 12 bases left in between. The CDR3 has 14 residues. CDR3 sequence reads: CASSQGRVRDEQFF. Written as DNA, the CDR3 is TGTGCCAGCAGCCAAGGACGGGTGAGGGATGAGCAGTTCTTC.

Many counts were recorded for this clonotype. The gene calls are TRBV29-1 and TRBJ2-1; 10 nucleotides agree with TRBD1. V was pared by 6 bases and J by 5 bases, with 4 bases of the junction left unmatched. There are 13 residues in the CDR3. From germline, CDR1 is SQVTM and CDR2 ANQGSEA. This CDR3 is CSVGQGLHNEQFF. The DNA of the CDR3 is TGCAGCGTGGGACAGGGGCTACACAATGAGCAGTTCTTC.

This clonotype has at least ten counts. The rearrangement links TRBV5-1 to TRBJ1-1, with D possibly TRBD1 on 6 matching bases. The CDR3 has 17 residues. Germline-derived CDR1 and CDR2 are SGHRS and YFSETQ. V lost 3 bases and J lost 1, with 19 bases in between. The CDR3 DNA reads as TGCGCCAGCAGCTCCCTCCTCGGGGGGGCGGGGAACACTGAAGCTTTCTTT. Its translation: CASSSLLGGAGNTEAFF.

This chain joins TRBV7-8 and TRBJ2-5; a weak D match, TRBD1 (5 bases). The ends were cut back, 4 bases at V and 5 bases at J, with 14 bases in the middle. Germline-derived CDR1 and CDR2 are SGHVS and FQNEAQ. The CDR3 has 14 amino acids. The CDR3 bases are TGTGCCAGCAGCTGGGATCAGGGTGGGGAGACCCAGTACTTC. Protein: CASSWDQGGETQYF.

This clonotype has only a few counts. The rearrangement uses TRBV6-2 or TRBV6-3 and TRBJ2-4, with D possibly being TRBD2 (5 bases). The CDR3 has 17 residues. Trimming removed 0 bases at V and 0 bases at J, with 12 bases between. Germline CDR1 is MNHEY and CDR2 is SVGEGT. This CDR3 is CASSYSRFGGAKNIQYF. Written as DNA, the CDR3 is TGTGCCAGCAGTTACTCGAGGTTCGGAGGAGCCAAAAACATTCAGTACTTC.

About this clonotype: Since a much larger clone is just one base distant, this may be a read error. The conserved phenylalanine or tryptophan is not found at the CDR3 terminus, so this likely reflects a read error. The genes are TRBV2 and TRBJ2-3; D not certain. V lost 2 bases, J lost 9 bases, and 9 bases lay in between. This CDR3 is 12 amino acids long. Germline-derived CDR1 and CDR2 are SNHLY and FYNNEI. CDR3 in amino acids: CASSELPPTQYS. In DNA form, the CDR3 reads TGTGCCAGCAGTGAATTACCCCCGACGCAGTATTCT.

This rearrangement joins TRBV6-5 to TRBJ2-7; TRBD1 matches 7 bases. The CDR3 sequence is 15 residues long. With 0 bases clipped from V and 3 bases from J, the junction kept 5 bases outside the gene matches. Germline CDR1 is MNHEY and CDR2 is SVGAGI. In DNA form, the CDR3 reads TGTGCCAGCAGTTACTCGGGGACAGACAACTACGAGCAGTACTTC. As protein: CASSYSGTDNYEQYF.

The chain recombines TRBV11-3 with TRBJ2-3; 8 bases are a match to TRBD1. Per the germline V gene, CDR1 is SGHNT and CDR2 is YENEEA. Trimming cost V 2 bases and J 2 bases; bases outside gene matches: 18. The CDR3 spans 20 residues. This CDR3 is CASSLRWTPAGQVITDTQYF. The CDR3 coding sequence is TGTGCCAGCAGCTTACGGTGGACCCCTGCGGGACAGGTGATCACAGATACGCAGTATTTT. The full variable domain, with the rest looked up from reference TRBV11-3 and TRBJ2-3, is EAGVVQSPRYKIIEKKQPVAFWCNPISGHNTLYWYLQNLGQGPELLIRYENEEAVDDSQLPKDRFSAERLKGVDSTLKIQPAELGDSAVYLCASSLRWTPAGQVITDTQYFGPGTRLTVL.

This clonotype has a count of ten or more. V is TRBV12-3 or TRBV12-4 and J is TRBJ2-4; 12 bases are shared with TRBD1. This CDR3 spans 15 amino acids. Trimming cost V 7 bases and J 7 bases; bases outside gene matches: 8. The CDR3 is CASIKAGTGGNIQYF. The CDR3 nucleotides read TGTGCCAGCATCAAAGCCGGGACAGGGGGCAACATTCAGTACTTC.

This clonotype was found a few times. The V and J genes are TRBV7-9 and TRBJ1-4, with D tentatively TRBD1 (5 bases). This CDR3 spans 14 amino acids. The germline V and J ends were trimmed by 5 bases and 0 bases, with 7 bases remaining between them. The germline V gene has CDR1 SEHNR and CDR2 FQNEAQ (reference sequence). CDR3 residues: CASSGASTNEKLFF. CDR3 nucleotide sequence: TGTGCCAGCAGCGGGGCTTCAACTAATGAAAAACTGTTTTTT.

The table lists this clonotype with many counts. The chain has TRBV7-2 and TRBJ2-1; tentatively, D is TRBD2 (6 bases). The CDR3 sequence is 17 residues long. Trimming removed 1 base from V and 6 bases from J, with 19 bases in between. Per the germline V gene, CDR1 is SGHTA and CDR2 is FQGNSA. The CDR3 loop is CASSLVVFERRGNEQFF. For the CDR3, the DNA is TGTGCCAGCAGCTTAGTCGTATTCGAGCGGAGGGGCAATGAGCAGTTCTTC. The full variable domain, its missing parts supplied by reference TRBV7-2 and TRBJ2-1, is GAGVSQSPSNKVTEKGKDVELRCDPISGHTALYWYRQSLGQGLEFLIYFQGNSAPDKSGLPSDRFSAERTGGSVSTLTIQRTQQEDSAVYLCASSLVVFERRGNEQFFGPGTRLTVL.

This clonotype came up many times. This clone may be a read error of a much larger clone one base away. CDR3 sequence reads: CASTPAVAGITGELFF. DNA of the CDR3: TGTGCCAGCACCCCGGCAGTAGCGGGAATCACCGGGGAGCTGTTTTTT. The chain joins TRBV7-2 to TRBJ2-2, with 8 bases that match TRBD2. The V gene end was trimmed by 7 bases and the J gene end by 4 bases; junction bases not matched to a gene: 11. CDR1 and CDR2 (germline): SGHTA, FQGNSA. This CDR3 comprises 16 residues.

This clonotype was detected ten times or more. The chain carries TRBV29-1 and TRBJ2-7; D assignment may be TRBD1 or TRBD2 (5 bases each). V was trimmed by 4 bases and J by 9 bases, leaving 16 bases between them. The CDR3 spans 12 residues. CDR1 is SQVTM, CDR2 ANQGSEA, per germline. CDR3 in amino acids: CSVGTPGEWQYF. The CDR3 nucleotides read TGCAGCGTTGGGACACCCGGGGAATGGCAGTACTTC.

At least ten counts were recorded for this clonotype. V is TRBV4-3 and J is TRBJ2-7, with TRBD2 matching 7 bases. The CDR3 has 15 amino acids. Germline lookup yields CDR1 LGHNA and CDR2 YSLEER. Losses at the gene ends were 0 bases for V and 2 bases for J; bases not matched to a gene: 4. The CDR3 DNA follows: TGCGCCAGCAGCCAAGATGCTAGCGGACCCTACGAGCAGTACTTC. This codes for CASSQDASGPYEQYF.

This clonotype was seen many times. V is TRBV7-6 and J is TRBJ2-2, with D hard to call. V lost 2 bases and J lost 1, with 11 bases in between. Looked up from germline, CDR1 is SGHVS and CDR2 is FNYEAQ. The CDR3 runs to 16 residues. CDR3 residues: CASSLTIVMNTGELFF. The CDR3 DNA is TGTGCCAGCAGCTTAACGATCGTAATGAACACCGGGGAGCTGTTTTTT.

V gene TRBV7-2 combines with J gene TRBJ2-1; D unclear. Germline V lookup: CDR1 SGHTA, CDR2 FQGNSA. This CDR3 spans 15 amino acids. V shed 2 bases and J shed 0 bases, with 8 bases lying between them. CDR3 DNA sequence: TGTGCCAGCAGCTTAAACGGTCTCTCCTACAATGAGCAGTTCTTC. Protein: CASSLNGLSYNEQFF.

This clonotype appeared many times. The chain carries TRBV3-1 and TRBJ1-2, with a weak D call TRBD1 (6 bases). Per germline, CDR1 LGHDT and CDR2 YNNKEL (reference sequence). The CDR3 is made up of 15 amino acids. V lost 6 bases and J 2 bases, leaving 16 bases between the germline ends. CDR3 loop: CASRLPRDKNYGYTF. The DNA for the CDR3 is TGTGCCAGCAGGTTACCTCGGGACAAGAACTATGGCTACACCTTC.

The CDR3 DNA reads as TGTGCCAGCAGCCACACTAGCTCAGATACGCAGTATTTT. This sequence encodes CASSHTSSDTQYF. V gene TRBV7-8 combines with J gene TRBJ2-3; a possible D gene is TRBD2 (6 bases). Germline V CDR1 and CDR2: SGHVS, FQNEAQ. The CDR3 is 13 residues long. The V end was cut by 5 bases, the J end by 4 bases, with 10 bases between.